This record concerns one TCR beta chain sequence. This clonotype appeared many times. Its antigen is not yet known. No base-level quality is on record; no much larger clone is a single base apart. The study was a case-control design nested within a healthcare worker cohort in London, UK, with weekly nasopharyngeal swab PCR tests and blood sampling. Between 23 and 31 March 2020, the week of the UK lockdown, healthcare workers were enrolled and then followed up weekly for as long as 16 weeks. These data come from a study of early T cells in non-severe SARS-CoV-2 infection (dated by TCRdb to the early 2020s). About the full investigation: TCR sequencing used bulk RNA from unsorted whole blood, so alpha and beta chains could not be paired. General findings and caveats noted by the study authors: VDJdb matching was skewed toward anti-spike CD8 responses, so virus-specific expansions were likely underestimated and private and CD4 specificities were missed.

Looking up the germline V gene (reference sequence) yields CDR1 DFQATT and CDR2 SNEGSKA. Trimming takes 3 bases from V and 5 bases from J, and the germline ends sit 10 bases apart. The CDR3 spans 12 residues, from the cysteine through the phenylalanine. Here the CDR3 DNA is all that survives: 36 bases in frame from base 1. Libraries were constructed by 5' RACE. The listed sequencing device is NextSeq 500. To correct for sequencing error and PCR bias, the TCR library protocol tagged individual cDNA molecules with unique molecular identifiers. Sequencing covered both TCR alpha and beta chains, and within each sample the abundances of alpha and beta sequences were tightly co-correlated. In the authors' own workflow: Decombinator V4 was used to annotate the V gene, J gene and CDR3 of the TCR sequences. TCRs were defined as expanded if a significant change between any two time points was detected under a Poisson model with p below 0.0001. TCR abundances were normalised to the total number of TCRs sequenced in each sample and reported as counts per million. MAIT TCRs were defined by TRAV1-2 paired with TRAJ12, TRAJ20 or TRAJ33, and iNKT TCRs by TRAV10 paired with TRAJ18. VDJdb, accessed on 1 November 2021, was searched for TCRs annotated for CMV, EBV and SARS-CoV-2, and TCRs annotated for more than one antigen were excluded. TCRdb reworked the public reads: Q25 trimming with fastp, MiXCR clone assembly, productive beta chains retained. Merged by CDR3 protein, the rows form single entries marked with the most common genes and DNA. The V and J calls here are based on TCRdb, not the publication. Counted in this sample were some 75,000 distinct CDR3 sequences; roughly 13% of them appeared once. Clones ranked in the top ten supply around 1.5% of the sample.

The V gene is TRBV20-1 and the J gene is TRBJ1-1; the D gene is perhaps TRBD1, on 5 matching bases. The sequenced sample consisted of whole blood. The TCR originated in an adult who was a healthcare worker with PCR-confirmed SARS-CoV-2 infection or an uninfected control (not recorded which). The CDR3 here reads CSASLRQTEAFF. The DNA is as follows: TGCAGTGCTAGCCTCCGACAGACTGAAGCTTTCTTT.